This paragraph covers one TCR beta chain sequence. The DNA is omitted, as the CDR3 cannot be located on it reliably, and the CDR3 follows TCRdb's listing. TCRdb processed the PCR reads anew with MiXCR; each CDR3 protein has one entry. The table includes 16,000 or so distinct CDR3 sequences, around 48% detected once. The data are from a study of tumor-infiltrating lymphocytes in oesophageal squamous cell carcinoma. The CDR3 is 20 residues long, ends included. Germline CDR1 and CDR2: SQVTM and ANQGSEA. Material for sequencing was esophageal tumor tissue. The chain combines TRBV29-1 with TRBJ2-6; the table gives TRBD1 as D, unverified against the DNA. The TCR sequence derives from a male donor with esophageal squamous cell carcinoma. CDR3 loop: CSVSVDERDRSLLRWLHLRF.